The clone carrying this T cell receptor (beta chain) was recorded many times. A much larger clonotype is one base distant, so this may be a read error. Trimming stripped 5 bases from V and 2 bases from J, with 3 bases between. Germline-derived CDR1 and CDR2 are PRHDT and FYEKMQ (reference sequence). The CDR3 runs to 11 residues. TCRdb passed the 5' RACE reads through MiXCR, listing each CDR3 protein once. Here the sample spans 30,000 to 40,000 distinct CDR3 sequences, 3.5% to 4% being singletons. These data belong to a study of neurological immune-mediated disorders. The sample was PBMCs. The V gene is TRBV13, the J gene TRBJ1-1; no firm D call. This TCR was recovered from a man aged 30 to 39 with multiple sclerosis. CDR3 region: CASSQNTEAFF. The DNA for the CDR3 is TGTGCCAGCAGCCAAAACACTGAAGCTTTCTTT.